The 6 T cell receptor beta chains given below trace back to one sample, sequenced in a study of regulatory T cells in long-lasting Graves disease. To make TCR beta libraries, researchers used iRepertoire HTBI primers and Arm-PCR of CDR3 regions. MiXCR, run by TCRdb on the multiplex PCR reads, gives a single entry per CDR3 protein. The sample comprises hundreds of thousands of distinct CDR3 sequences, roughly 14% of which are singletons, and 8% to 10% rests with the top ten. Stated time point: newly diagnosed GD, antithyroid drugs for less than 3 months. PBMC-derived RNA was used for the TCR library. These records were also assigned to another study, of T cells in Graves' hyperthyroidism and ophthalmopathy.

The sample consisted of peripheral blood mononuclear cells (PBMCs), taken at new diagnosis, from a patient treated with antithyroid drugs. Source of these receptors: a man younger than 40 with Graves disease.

The CDR3 nucleotides are TGTGCCAGCAGCTTAGCCGGGACTACCATGTCCTACGAGCAGTACTTC. The encoded protein is CASSLAGTTMSYEQYF. V is TRBV7-2 and J is TRBJ2-7; 7 nucleotides align to TRBD2. V was clipped by 0 bases and J by 1 base; unmatched bases: 6. Looked up from germline, CDR1 is SGHTA and CDR2 is FQGNSA. This CDR3 is built from 16 residues.

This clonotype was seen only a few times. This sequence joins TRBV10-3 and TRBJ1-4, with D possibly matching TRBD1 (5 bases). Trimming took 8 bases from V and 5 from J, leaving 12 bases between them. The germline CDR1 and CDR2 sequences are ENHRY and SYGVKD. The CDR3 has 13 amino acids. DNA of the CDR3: TGTGCCATCCGGAGGGACCAAAATGAAAAACTGTTTTTT. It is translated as CAIRRDQNEKLFF.

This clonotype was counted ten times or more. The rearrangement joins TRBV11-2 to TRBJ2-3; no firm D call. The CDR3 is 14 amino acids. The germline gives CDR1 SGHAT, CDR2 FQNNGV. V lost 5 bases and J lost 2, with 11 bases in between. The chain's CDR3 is CASSPTSFTDTQYF. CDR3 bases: TGTGCCAGCAGCCCTACCTCTTTCACAGATACGCAGTATTTT.

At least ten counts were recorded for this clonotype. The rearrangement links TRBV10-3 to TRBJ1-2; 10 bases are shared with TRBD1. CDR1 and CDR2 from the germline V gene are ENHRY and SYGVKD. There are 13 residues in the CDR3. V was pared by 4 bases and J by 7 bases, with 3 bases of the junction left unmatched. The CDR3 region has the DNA TGTGCCATCAGTGGACAGGGGGCGCGTGGCTACACCTTC. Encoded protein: CAISGQGARGYTF.

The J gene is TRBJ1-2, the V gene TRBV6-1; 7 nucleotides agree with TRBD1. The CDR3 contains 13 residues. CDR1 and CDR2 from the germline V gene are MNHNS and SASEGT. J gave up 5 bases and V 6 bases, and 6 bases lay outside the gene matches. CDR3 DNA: TGTGCCAGCAGGAGGGACAGATTATATGGCTACACCTTC. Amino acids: CASRRDRLYGYTF.

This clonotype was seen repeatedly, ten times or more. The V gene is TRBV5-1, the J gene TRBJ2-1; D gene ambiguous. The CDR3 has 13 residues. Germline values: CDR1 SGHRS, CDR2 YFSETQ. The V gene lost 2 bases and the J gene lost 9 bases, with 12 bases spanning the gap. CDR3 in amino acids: CASSLIVESEQFF. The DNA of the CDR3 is TGCGCCAGCAGCTTAATAGTGGAGTCTGAGCAGTTCTTC. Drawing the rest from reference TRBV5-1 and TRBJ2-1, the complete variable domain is KAGVTQTPRYLIKTRGQQVTLSCSPISGHRSVSWYQQTPGQGLQFLFEYFSETQRNKGNFPGRFSGRQFSNSRSEMNVSTLELGDSALYLCASSLIVESEQFFGPGTRLTVL.